A single sample gave rise to the 2 T cell receptor beta chains below, sequenced in a study of sequential checkpoint blockade in melanoma. Measured with immunoSEQ multiplex PCR; TCRdb has only the in-frame clones, and not every one. The sample carries about 11,000 clones, approximately 81% recorded once. Treatment meaning: randomized to nivolumab then ipilimumab (arm A) or the reverse (arm B). The material sequenced was CD8+ T cells sorted from blood (inferred from file names), taken from a patient given nivolumab and ipilimumab in sequence. The receptors here all came from a human donor with melanoma.

The table lists this clone with a few counts. This sequence joins TRBV28 and TRBJ1-2, with D unclear. The germline gives CDR1 MDHEN, CDR2 SYDVKM. CDR3 length equals 14 residues. V was pared by 9 bases and J by 4 bases, with 18 bases between. The CDR3 spells CASHGEGLAYGYTF. The CDR3 nucleotides are TGTGCCAGTCATGGGGAGGGATTGGCCTATGGCTACACCTTC.

V and J are TRBV19 and TRBJ2-5; TRBD2 aligns across 10 bases. The CDR3 has 15 residues. Germline lookup yields CDR1 LNHDA and CDR2 SQIVND (reference sequence). With 10 bases clipped from V and 2 bases from J, the junction kept 10 bases outside the gene matches. The CDR3 DNA reads as TGTGCCACTTCGAAAGAAGCGGGGGGGCAAGAGACCCAGTACTTC. It codes for CATSKEAGGQETQYF.